These 27 T cell receptor beta chains came from one sample sequenced in a study of beta chain features in type 1 diabetes. Study observations and caveats: Type 1 diabetes patients had TCRB CDR3s that were shorter (moderately but significantly so) in all four CD4+ subsets.

cDNA synthesis used the whole RNA isolate, giving expressed TCRB sequences. Data came from immunoSEQ multiplex PCR; TCRdb stores just in-frame clones and leaves some out. Here the sample spans 300,000 to 350,000 clones, approximately 9.9% being singletons. Antigens for these TCRs are unknown. The material sequenced was central memory CD4+ T cells from blood. The source of these receptors is a man under 40 with type 1 diabetes.

The V and J genes are TRBV5-6 and TRBJ1-2; 8 bases are shared with TRBD1. This CDR3 has 14 residues. Trimming took 1 base from V and 2 from J; bases not matched to a gene: 1. In germline, CDR1 is SGHDT, CDR2 YYEEEE. The CDR3: CASSLQGANYGYTF. Here the CDR3 DNA reads TGTGCCAGCAGCTTGCAGGGGGCGAACTATGGCTACACCTTC.

The table lists this clone with a few counts. The chain carries TRBV6-5 and TRBJ2-5, with TRBD1 matching 9 bases. Germline trimming cut 4 bases from V and 8 bases from J; bases unmatched to any gene: 5. CDR1 MNHEY and CDR2 SVGAGI come from the germline V gene. This CDR3 has 13 residues. The CDR3 loop is CASSSTGQGTQYF. For the CDR3, the DNA is TGTGCCAGCAGTTCCACGGGACAGGGTACCCAGTACTTC.

Comment on this clone: Other nucleotide sequences from this sample produce the same CDR3. The chain uses TRBV4-3 and TRBJ2-1; the D gene is possibly TRBD2 (6 bases). CDR1 and CDR2 (germline): LGHNA, YSLEER. There are 14 residues in the CDR3. V dropped 1 base and J dropped 5 bases, with 9 bases sitting between them. CDR3 in amino acids: CASSQGSSDNEQFF. The DNA of the CDR3 is TGCGCCAGCAGCCAAGGGTCTAGCGACAATGAGCAGTTCTTC.

This rearrangement joins TRBV13 to TRBJ2-7; D gene uncertain. Germline V gene data show CDR1 as PRHDT and CDR2 as FYEKMQ (reference sequence). This CDR3 contains 13 residues. The V end was cut by 0 bases, the J end by 3 bases, with 6 bases between. CDR3 amino acids: CASSLGQSYEQYF. Written as DNA, the CDR3 is TGTGCCAGCAGCTTAGGCCAGAGCTACGAGCAGTACTTC.

The chain employs TRBV28 and TRBJ1-1, with D maybe TRBD1 (5 bases). The CDR3 sequence is 10 residues long. The V end lost 6 bases, the J end lost 8 bases, and 7 bases lay between the germline ends. CDR1 and CDR2 (germline): MDHEN, SYDVKM. The CDR3 DNA is TGTGCCAGCAGGGGACTGGAAGCTTTCTTT. Its protein is CASRGLEAFF.

The chain joins TRBV10-2 to TRBJ2-7; 11 bases are a match to TRBD1. The CDR3 consists of 14 residues. Trimming at V came to 6 bases and at J to 2 bases, leaving 3 bases not matched to a gene. CDR1 and CDR2 from the germline V gene are WSHSY and SAAADI. CDR3 sequence (DNA): TGCGCCAGCAGCCTGGGACAGGGGGCCTACGAGCAGTACTTC. It yields the protein CASSLGQGAYEQYF.

Worth noting for this clone: Since a much larger clone is just one base distant, this may be a read error. At the DNA level, this CDR3 is encoded by other sequences in the same sample as well. CDR3 nucleotides: TGTGCCAGCAGCTTGACAGGGAGCTCCTACGAGCAGTACTTC. Its translation: CASSLTGSSYEQYF. This chain connects TRBV7-2 to TRBJ2-7; TRBD1 agrees at 7 bases. The V gene's germline CDR1 is SGHTA and CDR2 FQGNSA. The V segment lost 3 bases and the J segment 0 bases; nucleotides outside the gene matches: 2. There are 14 residues in the CDR3.

This chain joins TRBV5-1 and TRBJ2-7; TRBD1 matches 8 bases. This CDR3 is 14 amino acids long. Germline CDR1 SGHRS, CDR2 YFSETQ. J gave up 6 bases and V 5 bases, and 10 bases lay outside the gene matches. CDR3 coding DNA: TGCGCCAGCAGTCTGTCAGGGGGCTTGAGCGAGCAGTACTTC. Translating it yields CASSLSGGLSEQYF.

The gene calls are TRBV2 and TRBJ2-3, with D maybe TRBD2 (6 bases). V was trimmed by 10 bases and J by 3 bases, leaving 17 bases between them. This CDR3 region has 14 residues. Germline V gene data show CDR1 as SNHLY and CDR2 as FYNNEI. The chain's CDR3 is CATNGLAPTDTQYF. CDR3 in DNA: TGTGCCACAAATGGGCTAGCGCCTACAGATACGCAGTATTTT.

The V call is TRBV7-2, the J call TRBJ2-3, with 7 bases identical to TRBD2. V dropped 4 bases and J dropped 6; count of bases not matched to a gene: 4. The CDR3 contains 13 residues. The germline V gene has CDR1 SGHTA and CDR2 FQGNSA. The CDR3 nucleotides read TGTGCCAGCAGCTGGGGACTACAGGATACGCAGTATTTT. Translating it yields CASSWGLQDTQYF.

This clone was counted a few times. The rearrangement uses TRBV5-1 and TRBJ2-7, with D tentatively TRBD2 (5 bases). V gave up 0 bases and J gave up 6 bases, with 13 bases separating them. The CDR3 runs 14 residues. CDR1 is SGHRS and CDR2 is YFSETQ in the germline V gene. The CDR3 region is CASSLGEPAGEQYF. CDR3 in DNA: TGCGCCAGCAGCTTGGGGGAGCCGGCAGGCGAGCAGTACTTC.

This chain links TRBV2 with TRBJ1-5, with 7 bases aligning to TRBD1. V lost 7 bases, J lost 4 bases, and 4 bases stayed unmatched. Germline loops: CDR1 SNHLY, CDR2 FYNNEI. The CDR3 is 13 amino acids. The CDR3 DNA sequence: TGTGCCAGCAAGGGACAGACAAATCAGCCCCAGCATTTT. Translating it yields CASKGQTNQPQHF.

The chain recombines TRBV28 with TRBJ2-7; 7 bases align to TRBD1. With V trimmed by 6 bases and J by 5 bases, 10 bases remained unmatched. Germline values: CDR1 MDHEN, CDR2 SYDVKM. The CDR3 has 14 amino acids. CDR3: CASSRTGARNEQYF. The CDR3 DNA sequence: TGTGCCAGCAGCCGCACAGGGGCGAGGAACGAGCAGTACTTC.

This chain links TRBV10-3 with TRBJ2-7; no reliable D call. Trimming stripped 5 bases from V and 6 bases from J, with 11 bases between. The CDR3 runs to 12 residues. The V gene's germline CDR1 is ENHRY and CDR2 SYGVKD. As DNA, the CDR3 is TGTGCCATCAGTCCTCAAATCCTCGAGCAGTACTTC. Translating gives CAISPQILEQYF.

The sample holds many counts of this clone. V gene TRBV7-2 combines with J gene TRBJ2-5; possible D gene TRBD2, 6 bases. The germline CDR1 and CDR2 sequences are SGHTA and FQGNSA. V dropped 7 bases and J dropped 5 bases, with 20 bases sitting between them. The CDR3 is 15 residues long. The CDR3 is CASTILRGDSETQYF. Written as DNA, the CDR3 is TGTGCCAGCACCATACTTCGCGGGGACTCGGAGACCCAGTACTTC.

Only a few counts were recorded for this clone. The chain uses TRBV9 and TRBJ1-4, with a tentative D call TRBD1 (6 bases). This CDR3 is built from 15 residues. In germline, CDR1 is SGDLS, CDR2 YYNGEE. With 0 bases removed from V and 5 bases from J, the gap between germline ends came to 11 bases. CDR3 sequence: CASSVEGHMNEKLFF. The CDR3 DNA reads TGTGCCAGCAGCGTAGAGGGACACATGAATGAAAAACTGTTTTTT.

The V and J genes are TRBV7-2 and TRBJ1-2; no definite D call. Germline CDR1 reads SGHTA; CDR2 reads FQGNSA. The V end was cut by 1 base, the J end by 4 bases, with 7 bases between. The CDR3 extends over 13 amino acids. CDR3 DNA sequence: TGTGCCAGCAGCTTAGATCCCAGCTATGGCTACACCTTC. This encodes CASSLDPSYGYTF.

This clone was seen repeatedly, ten times or more. The chain combines TRBV5-1 with TRBJ2-7; TRBD1 agrees at 8 bases. In germline, CDR1 is SGHRS, CDR2 YFSETQ. The ends lost 7 bases at V and 3 bases at J; junction bases unmatched: 9. This CDR3 is built from 14 residues. The CDR3 protein is CASGEGTGYYEQYF. CDR3 bases: TGCGCCAGCGGCGAGGGGACAGGATACTACGAGCAGTACTTC.

This clone was observed a handful of times. The rearrangement uses TRBV5-1 and TRBJ2-7, with D perhaps given as TRBD1 or TRBD2 (5 bases each). V was cut by 3 bases and J by 0 bases, with 10 bases left in between. Per the germline V gene, CDR1 is SGHRS and CDR2 is YFSETQ. CDR3 length: 14 residues. The CDR3 DNA follows: TGCGCCAGCAGCTCGGGACGGAACTCCTACGAGCAGTACTTC. Amino acids: CASSSGRNSYEQYF.

The table lists this clone with a few counts. This chain links TRBV4-3 with TRBJ1-5, with a possible D match to TRBD1 (5 bases). V gave up 0 bases and J gave up 6 bases, with 12 bases separating them. Germline V CDR1 and CDR2: LGHNA, YSLEER. The CDR3 is made up of 15 amino acids. CDR3 region: CASSQESGSGQPQHF. The DNA for the CDR3 is TGCGCCAGCAGCCAAGAATCAGGGTCTGGTCAGCCCCAGCATTTT.

The gene calls are TRBV19 and TRBJ2-1; the D gene is possibly TRBD1 (6 bases). V was cut by 4 bases and J by 10 bases, with 11 bases left in between. Germline CDR1 reads LNHDA; CDR2 reads SQIVND (reference sequence). CDR3 size: 12 residues. Here the CDR3 reads CASSTQGHEQFF. CDR3 DNA sequence: TGTGCCAGTAGTACCCAGGGGCACGAGCAGTTCTTC.

The table lists this clone with a few counts. The V and J genes are TRBV27 and TRBJ1-2; 9 nucleotides align to TRBD1. CDR1 is MNHEY and CDR2 is SMNVEV in the germline V gene (reference sequence). This CDR3 is built from 12 residues. The junction had 4 bases not matched to a gene; V was cut back by 5 bases and J by 9 bases. In DNA, the CDR3 is TGTGCCAGCAGTAGAGGACAGGGGCGCTACACCTTC. This encodes CASSRGQGRYTF.

A few counts support this clone. The rearrangement uses TRBV4-3 and TRBJ2-2; 8 positions match TRBD2. After removal of 1 base from V and 6 bases from J, the junction contained 10 bases not matched to a gene. There are 17 residues in the CDR3. Germline values: CDR1 LGHNA, CDR2 YSLEER. The CDR3 nucleotides are TGCGCCAGCAGCCAAGTTAGCCGGGGGGGCGACCCCGGGGAGCTGTTTTTT. Amino acid sequence: CASSQVSRGGDPGELFF.

The genes are TRBV7-2 and TRBJ2-1; no clear D gene. The germline V and J ends were trimmed by 5 bases and 9 bases, with 11 bases remaining between them. The germline gives CDR1 SGHTA, CDR2 FQGNSA. The CDR3 extends over 12 amino acids. DNA of the CDR3: TGTGCCAGCAGCGTTACACGGTCTGAGCAGTTCTTC. It is translated as CASSVTRSEQFF.

This clone was found a few times. The rearrangement uses TRBV30 and TRBJ1-2; D ambiguous. CDR1 is GTSNPN and CDR2 is SVGIG in the germline V gene (reference sequence). V gave up 5 bases and J gave up 0 bases, with 7 bases separating them. The CDR3 sequence is 12 residues long. The CDR3: CAWEHTNYGYTF. DNA of the CDR3: TGTGCCTGGGAACATACTAACTATGGCTACACCTTC.

This clone has just a few counts. The rearrangement links TRBV5-6 to TRBJ1-6; weak D call: TRBD1 (6 bases). The CDR3 loop spans 14 amino acids. In germline, CDR1 is SGHDT, CDR2 YYEEEE. The germline V and J ends were trimmed by 1 base and 12 bases, with 14 bases remaining between them. CDR3 DNA sequence: TGTGCCAGCAGCTTGACCGTGGACAGCCGACCCCTCCACTTT. This encodes CASSLTVDSRPLHF.

Many counts were recorded for this clone. This chain connects TRBV7-9 to TRBJ2-6; D unresolved. V lost 5 bases and J lost 0, with 11 bases in between. Germline V gene sequence: CDR1 SEHNR, CDR2 FQNEAQ (reference sequence). The CDR3 contains 16 residues. CDR3 residues: CASSAETASGANVLTF. The CDR3 region has the DNA TGTGCCAGCAGCGCGGAGACGGCCTCTGGGGCCAACGTCCTGACTTTC.